A single sample gave rise to the 16 T cell receptor beta chains below, sequenced in a study of blood T cells in healthy people across ages (dated by TCRdb to about 2015). Libraries were prepared through 5' RACE. Instrument used: Illumina HiSeq 2500. A second PCR of roughly 7 to 11 cycles was performed with a sample-barcoded 5' primer and a J-beta primer mix. The public reads were reanalyzed by TCRdb: fastp trimming at Q25, MiXCR alignment, in-frame beta chains only. Identical CDR3 proteins give one entry, which carries the most common genes and DNA. The sample yields 550,000 to 750,000 distinct CDR3 sequences; approximately 21% were counted once. The ten largest clonotypes hold approximately 3.7% of the sample. The specimen sequenced was blood. The receptor set was obtained from a man between 65 and 85 years old in good health.

This clonotype was observed a few times. J is TRBJ2-5 and V is TRBV20-1; TRBD1 matches 9 bases. The CDR3 extends over 13 amino acids. V gave up 6 bases and J gave up 5 bases; unmatched junction bases: 7. Per germline, CDR1 DFQATT and CDR2 SNEGSKA (reference sequence). The CDR3 bases are TGCAGTGCGAGACAGGGGGTAGGGGAGACCCAGTACTTC. Translating gives CSARQGVGETQYF.

This clonotype was seen repeatedly, ten times or more. The chain couples TRBV2 to TRBJ1-3; D might be TRBD1 (5 bases). The germline V gene has CDR1 SNHLY and CDR2 FYNNEI. This CDR3 has 16 residues. V was trimmed by 5 bases and J by 0 bases, leaving 14 bases between them. CDR3 bases: TGTGCCAGCAGTCCTCTGGGACTGAGCTCTGGAAACACCATATATTTT. It translates to CASSPLGLSSGNTIYF.

This rearrangement joins TRBV5-1 to TRBJ2-7; TRBD2 might be the D (5 bases). V was shortened by 4 bases and J by 6 bases, with 14 bases between the two germline ends. CDR1 is SGHRS and CDR2 is YFSETQ in the germline V gene. The CDR3 runs to 13 residues. The CDR3 DNA reads TGCGCCAGCAGCCCCACTAGTGCTCGCGAGCAGTACTTC. The encoded protein is CASSPTSAREQYF.

The chain uses TRBV30 and TRBJ2-7, with TRBD1 identical over 7 bases. CDR3 size: 15 residues. The V segment lost 2 bases and the J segment 4 bases; nucleotides outside the gene matches: 11. Germline-derived CDR1 and CDR2 are GTSNPN and SVGIG (reference sequence). CDR3 amino acids: CAWSSTGANYYEQYF. DNA for the CDR3: TGTGCCTGGAGTTCTACAGGGGCGAACTATTACGAGCAGTACTTC.

This sequence joins TRBV15 and TRBJ2-5, with D possibly matching TRBD1 (5 bases). The germline gives CDR1 LNHNV, CDR2 YYDKDF (reference sequence). The CDR3 length is 14 residues. V lost 5 bases to trimming and J lost 3 bases, with 13 bases between them. CDR3 loop: CATSSNRREETQYF. The CDR3 DNA follows: TGTGCCACCAGCTCAAACAGGAGAGAAGAGACCCAGTACTTC.

This clonotype occurred a few times. The chain carries TRBV27 and TRBJ1-2, with D possibly being TRBD1 (6 bases). CDR1 is MNHEY and CDR2 is SMNVEV in the germline V gene (reference sequence). V dropped 4 bases and J dropped 0 bases, with 9 bases sitting between them. The CDR3 sequence is 14 residues long. The CDR3 sequence is CASSSRQANYGYTF. The CDR3 DNA reads TGTGCCAGCAGTTCCAGACAGGCTAACTATGGCTACACCTTC.

This clonotype was seen a handful of times. The chain carries TRBV6-1 and TRBJ1-4; the D is unclear. This CDR3 is built from 10 residues. Trimming took off 1 base at V and 11 bases at J, with 2 bases between the two ends. Per germline, CDR1 MNHNS and CDR2 SASEGT. The CDR3 sequence is CASSEVKLFF. The CDR3, as DNA: TGTGCCAGCAGTGAAGTTAAACTGTTTTTT.

A few counts support this clonotype. V is TRBV4-1 and J is TRBJ1-2; possibly TRBD1 for D (6 bases). The germline V gene encodes CDR1 MGHRA and CDR2 YSYEKL. The CDR3 runs to 14 residues. Between the trimmed V and J ends, which lost 5 bases and 4 bases, there was a span of 14 bases. The CDR3 DNA sequence: TGCGCCAGCAGCTTCGCAGGGGTCGGCTATGGCTACACCTTC. It translates to CASSFAGVGYGYTF.

This clonotype was seen a few times. This chain connects TRBV6-4 to TRBJ2-5; 12 positions agree with TRBD2. V dropped 10 bases and J dropped 4; count of bases not matched to a gene: 13. The length of the CDR3 is 16 residues. Germline V lookup: CDR1 MRHNA, CDR2 SNTAGT. CDR3 residues: CAKLSPPGLAGETQYF. The CDR3 region has the DNA TGTGCCAAACTATCCCCTCCGGGACTAGCGGGAGAGACCCAGTACTTC.

This clonotype was found a few times. The chain is built from TRBV10-3 and TRBJ2-2; D unclear. The germline CDR1 and CDR2 sequences are ENHRY and SYGVKD. The CDR3 length is 11 residues. The V and J ends lost 3 bases and 7 bases respectively, with 3 bases between them. In DNA form, the CDR3 reads TGTGCCATCAGTGACATCGGGGAGCTGTTTTTT. As protein: CAISDIGELFF.

This clonotype was counted only a few times. This chain links TRBV28 with TRBJ2-5, with D possibly TRBD2 on 6 matching bases. V lost 4 bases to trimming and J lost 3 bases, with 12 bases between them. The CDR3 is 14 residues long. Germline CDR1 and CDR2: MDHEN and SYDVKM. CDR3 sequence: CASSSRTNEETQYF. The CDR3 DNA follows: TGTGCCAGCAGTTCCCGGACTAACGAAGAGACCCAGTACTTC.

This clonotype was recorded at least ten times. This CDR3 reads CASSRDRYEQYF. In DNA form, the CDR3 reads TGTGCCAGCAGCAGGGACAGGTACGAGCAGTACTTC. J is TRBJ2-7 and V is TRBV14; 8 positions match TRBD1. The CDR3 is 12 residues long. Germline CDR1 reads SGHDN; CDR2 reads FVKESK. V was clipped by 5 bases and J by 4 bases; unmatched bases: 1.

The CDR3 spells CASSEQGVSNQPQHF. CDR3 in DNA: TGTGCCAGCAGCGAACAGGGGGTTAGCAATCAGCCCCAGCATTTT. The chain recombines TRBV7-6 with TRBJ1-5; 8 positions match TRBD1. The junction had 3 bases not matched to a gene; V was cut back by 5 bases and J by 0 bases. The length of the CDR3 is 15 residues. Germline V CDR1 and CDR2: SGHVS, FNYEAQ. Supplemented by reference TRBV7-6 and TRBJ1-5, the full variable domain reads GAGVSQSPRYKVTKRGQDVALRCDPISGHVSLYWYRQALGQGPEFLTYFNYEAQQDKSGLPNDRFSAERPEGSISTLTIQRTEQRDSAMYRCASSEQGVSNQPQHFGDGTRLSIL.

This rearrangement joins TRBV28 to TRBJ2-7; TRBD2 might be the D (6 bases). This CDR3 is built from 14 residues. V was shortened by 1 base and J by 3 bases, with 10 bases between the two germline ends. Germline-derived CDR1 and CDR2 are MDHEN and SYDVKM. CDR3 residues: CASSLLKGGYEQYF. CDR3 sequence (DNA): TGTGCCAGCAGTTTATTGAAGGGAGGCTACGAGCAGTACTTC.

This rearrangement joins TRBV7-2 to TRBJ1-5; 8 bases line up with TRBD1. V was pared by 1 base and J by 3 bases, with 2 bases of the junction left unmatched. The CDR3 has 15 residues. The germline CDR1 and CDR2 sequences are SGHTA and FQGNSA. DNA for the CDR3: TGTGCCAGCAGCTTAGGGACAGGGCACAATCAGCCCCAGCATTTT. This codes for CASSLGTGHNQPQHF.

This clonotype came up a few times. The chain employs TRBV27 and TRBJ2-2; TRBD2 might be the D (5 bases). This CDR3 has 14 residues. V was cut by 1 base and J by 4 bases, with 7 bases left in between. Germline loops: CDR1 MNHEY, CDR2 SMNVEV (reference sequence). CDR3 bases: TGTGCCAGCAGTTTATTGGCGGGCACCGGGGAGCTGTTTTTT. This sequence encodes CASSLLAGTGELFF.